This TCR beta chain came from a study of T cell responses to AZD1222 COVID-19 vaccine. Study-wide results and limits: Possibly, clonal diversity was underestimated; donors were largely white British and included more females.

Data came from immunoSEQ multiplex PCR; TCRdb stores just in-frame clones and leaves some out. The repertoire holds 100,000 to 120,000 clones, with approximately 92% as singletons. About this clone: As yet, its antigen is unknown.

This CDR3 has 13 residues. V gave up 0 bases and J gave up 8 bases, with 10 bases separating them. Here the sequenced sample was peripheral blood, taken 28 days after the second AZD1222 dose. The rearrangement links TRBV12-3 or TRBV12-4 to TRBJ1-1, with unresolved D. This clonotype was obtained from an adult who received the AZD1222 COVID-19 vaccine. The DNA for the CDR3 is TGTGCCAGCAGTTTAGCGAGGGCCGGCGAAGCTTTCTTT. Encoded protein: CASSLARAGEAFF.